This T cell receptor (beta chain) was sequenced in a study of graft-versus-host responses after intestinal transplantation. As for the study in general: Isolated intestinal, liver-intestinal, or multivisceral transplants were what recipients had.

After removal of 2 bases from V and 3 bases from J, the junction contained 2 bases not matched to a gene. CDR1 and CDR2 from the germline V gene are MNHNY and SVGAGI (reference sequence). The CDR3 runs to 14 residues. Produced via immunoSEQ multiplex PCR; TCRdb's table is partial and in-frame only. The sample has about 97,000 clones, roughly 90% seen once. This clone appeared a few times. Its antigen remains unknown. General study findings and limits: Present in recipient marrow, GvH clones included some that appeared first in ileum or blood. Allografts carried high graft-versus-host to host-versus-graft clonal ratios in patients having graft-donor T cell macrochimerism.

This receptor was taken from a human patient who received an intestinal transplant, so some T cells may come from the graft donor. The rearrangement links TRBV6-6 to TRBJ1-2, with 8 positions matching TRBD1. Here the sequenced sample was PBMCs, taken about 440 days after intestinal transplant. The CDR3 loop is CASSYGQGDYGYTF. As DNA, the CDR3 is TGTGCCAGCAGTTACGGACAGGGAGACTATGGCTACACCTTC.